Below, one T cell receptor (beta chain) is given with its context. Additional DNA sequences in this sample encode the identical CDR3. The data were taken from a study of blood T cell repertoires in COVID-19. The assay was immunoSEQ multiplex PCR, and TCRdb's table has in-frame clones only and misses some. The table includes approximately 280,000 clones, about 85% detected once. The origin of this receptor is a woman between 45 and 65 years old who had recovered from COVID-19. The material sequenced was PBMCs or T cells enriched from blood (not recorded which).

The CDR3 here is CAWSRQINQPQHF. The CDR3 DNA follows: TGTGCCTGGAGTAGACAGATCAATCAGCCCCAGCATTTT. The gene calls are TRBV30 and TRBJ1-5, with a weak D call TRBD1 (5 bases). V gave up 2 bases and J gave up 3 bases, with 8 bases separating them. Germline CDR1 reads GTSNPN; CDR2 reads SVGIG (reference sequence). This CDR3 contains 13 residues.